The source of this T cell receptor beta chain is a study of identical twins. Germline CDR1 is PRHDT and CDR2 is FYEKMQ (reference sequence). There are 11 residues in the CDR3. Trimming pared 0 bases from V and 10 bases from J, leaving 6 bases between. TCRdb fed the 5' RACE reads into MiXCR, producing one record per CDR3 protein. Among 310,000 or so distinct CDR3 sequences listed, roughly 10% were seen once. This clonotype showed up just a few times. The same data also went into a second study, on yellow fever vaccine responses in identical twins.

This clonotype was obtained from a woman between 18 and 29 years old in good health. The J gene is TRBJ1-2, the V gene TRBV13; D unresolved. The sequenced sample was CD8+ T cells sorted from blood. DNA of the CDR3: TGTGCCAGCAGCTTAGGGGCAGTCTACACCTTC. Its translation: CASSLGAVYTF.